What follows describes a single T cell receptor beta chain. These data belong to a study of blood T cell repertoires in COVID-19. Methods used by the authors: Reference gene primer amplification in the assay estimated nucleated cell counts. Assay used: immunoSEQ multiplex PCR; TCRdb lists only in-frame clones, some missing. V, J and clone size are those of that table, while D and trimming were read from the DNA. Of 140,000 to 150,000 clones listed, about nine tenths are singletons. Trimming left V 2 bases short and J 5 bases short, with 14 bases between. Germline V CDR1 and CDR2: SGHRS, YFSETQ. This CDR3 has 15 amino acids.

The chain links TRBV5-1 to TRBJ1-5; D unclear. The source is a man at least 80 years old with acute or convalescent COVID-19. Sequenced material: peripheral blood. The CDR3 loop reads CASSLRGQEDQPQHF. CDR3 bases: TGCGCCAGCAGCTTAAGAGGGCAGGAGGATCAGCCCCAGCATTTT.